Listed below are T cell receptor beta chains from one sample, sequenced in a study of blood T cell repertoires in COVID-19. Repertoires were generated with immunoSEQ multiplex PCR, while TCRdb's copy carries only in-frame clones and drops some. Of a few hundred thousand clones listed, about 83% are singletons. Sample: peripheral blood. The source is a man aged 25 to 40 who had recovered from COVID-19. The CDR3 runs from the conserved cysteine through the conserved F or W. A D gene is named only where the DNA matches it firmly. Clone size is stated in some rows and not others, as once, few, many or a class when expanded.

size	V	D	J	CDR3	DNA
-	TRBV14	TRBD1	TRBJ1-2	CASSQEGTGAYGYTF	TGTGCCAGCAGCCAAGAAGGTACAGGGGCCTATGGCTACACCTTC
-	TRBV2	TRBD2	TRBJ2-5	CASIEGGSGEETQYF	TGTGCCAGCATCGAAGGGGGTAGCGGGGAAGAGACCCAGTACTTC
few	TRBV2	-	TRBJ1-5	CASSGQAENQPQHF	TGTGCCAGCAGTGGACAGGCCGAGAATCAGCCCCAGCATTTT
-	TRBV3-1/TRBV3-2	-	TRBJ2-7	CASRQGSSYEQYF	TGTGCCAGCCGCCAAGGGAGTTCCTACGAGCAGTACTTC
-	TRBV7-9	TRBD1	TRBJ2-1	CASSLRDRGTHNEQFF	TGTGCCAGCAGCTTGCGGGACAGGGGGACGCACAATGAGCAGTTCTTC
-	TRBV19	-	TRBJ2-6	CASTYANSGANVLTF	TGTGCCAGTACCTATGCGAACTCTGGGGCCAACGTCCTGACTTTC
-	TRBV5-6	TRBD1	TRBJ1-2	CASSGTGGAHGYTF	TGTGCCAGCAGCGGGACAGGGGGCGCGCATGGCTACACCTTC
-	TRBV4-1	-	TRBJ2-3	CASSQSTGGGAFKGDTQYF	TGCGCCAGCAGCCAATCAACGGGCGGAGGGGCTTTTAAGGGAGATACGCAGTATTTT
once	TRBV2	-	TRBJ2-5	CASSVEVKETQYF	TGTGCCAGCAGTGTGGAGGTCAAAGAGACCCAGTACTTC
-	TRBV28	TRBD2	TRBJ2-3	CASSLPPGGSTDTQYF	TGTGCCAGCAGTCTCCCCCCGGGGGGAAGCACAGATACGCAGTATTTT
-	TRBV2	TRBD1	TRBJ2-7	CASSAAIWTGVDF	TGTGCCAGCAGTGCGGCCATCTGGACAGGGGTTGACTTC
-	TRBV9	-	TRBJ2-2	CASSVSGTPTGELFF	TGTGCCAGCAGCGTCTCCGGGACACCGACCGGGGAGCTGTTTTTT
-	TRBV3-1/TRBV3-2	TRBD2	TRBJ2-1	CASSQDPGLAGAFF	TGTGCCAGCAGCCAAGATCCGGGACTAGCGGGGGCGTTCTTC
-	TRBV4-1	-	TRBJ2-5	CASSPRGGAGQFQETQYF	TGCGCCAGCAGCCCACGTGGCGGGGCAGGGCAGTTCCAAGAGACCCAGTACTTC
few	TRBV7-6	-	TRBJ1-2	CASSLGVGGPGNGYTF	TGTGCCAGCAGCTTAGGGGTCGGGGGGCCCGGGAATGGCTACACCTTC
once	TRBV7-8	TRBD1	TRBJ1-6	CASRDREGYNSPLHF	TGTGCCAGCAGGGACAGGGAAGGCTATAATTCACCCCTCCACTTT
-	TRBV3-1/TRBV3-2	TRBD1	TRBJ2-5	CASSQRGQGIGNIETQYF	TGTGCCAGCAGCCAAAGAGGACAGGGTATAGGTAACATTGAGACCCAGTACTTC
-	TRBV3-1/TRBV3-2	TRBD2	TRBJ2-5	CASSQGTSGFQETQYF	TGTGCCAGCAGCCAGGGGACTAGCGGCTTCCAAGAGACCCAGTACTTC
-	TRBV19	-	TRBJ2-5	CASSIRTASKSQETQYF	TGTGCCAGTAGTATTCGGACAGCCAGCAAGTCCCAAGAGACCCAGTACTTC
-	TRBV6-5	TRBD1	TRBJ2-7	CASRTHGTEVYEQYF	TGTGCCAGCAGGACGCACGGGACAGAAGTGTACGAGCAGTACTTC
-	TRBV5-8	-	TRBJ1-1	CASSLITEAFF	TGTGCCAGCAGCCTTATAACTGAAGCTTTCTTT
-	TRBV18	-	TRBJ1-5	CASSPQDTNQPQHF	TGTGCCAGCTCACCGCAGGATACTAATCAGCCCCAGCATTTT
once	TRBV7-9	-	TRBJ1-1	CASSFLGQHEAFF	TGTGCCAGCAGTTTCCTCGGACAGCATGAAGCTTTCTTT
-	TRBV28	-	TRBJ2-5	CASKPGGPAGRETQYF	TGTGCCAGCAAACCCGGGGGTCCCGCAGGGAGGGAGACCCAGTACTTC
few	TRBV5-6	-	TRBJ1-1	CASSLYGGEDTEAFF	TGTGCCAGCAGCTTGTATGGGGGGGAGGACACTGAAGCTTTCTTT
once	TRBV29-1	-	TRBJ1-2	CSAGQNNYGYTF	TGCAGCGCCGGACAGAATAACTATGGCTACACCTTC
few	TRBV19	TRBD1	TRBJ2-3	CASSENPGQGTDTQYF	TGTGCCAGTAGCGAAAATCCGGGACAGGGGACAGATACGCAGTATTTT
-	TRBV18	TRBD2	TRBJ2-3	CASSQRAGGHTDTQYF	TGTGCCAGCTCACAGCGAGCGGGGGGGCACACAGATACGCAGTATTTT
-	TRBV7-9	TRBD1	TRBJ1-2	CASSVGDRAYGYTF	TGTGCCAGCAGCGTAGGGGACAGGGCATATGGCTACACCTTC
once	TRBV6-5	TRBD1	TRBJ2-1	CASSRPGDSTNEQFF	TGTGCCAGCAGTCGGCCAGGGGACAGTACGAATGAGCAGTTCTTC
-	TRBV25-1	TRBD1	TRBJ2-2	CASSVGQGANTGELFF	TGTGCCAGCAGTGTGGGGCAGGGGGCGAACACCGGGGAGCTGTTTTTT
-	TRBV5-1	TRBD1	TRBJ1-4	CASSPTGATNEKLFF	TGCGCCAGCAGCCCCACAGGGGCAACTAATGAAAAACTGTTTTTT
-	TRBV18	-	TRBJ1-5	CASSPDSSNQPQHF	TGTGCCAGCTCACCCGACAGTAGCAATCAGCCCCAGCATTTT
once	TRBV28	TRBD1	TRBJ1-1	CASSPGGAGEAFF	TGTGCCAGCAGTCCAGGGGGCGCAGGTGAAGCTTTCTTT
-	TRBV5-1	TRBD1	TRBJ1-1	CASSVTGEDTEAFF	TGCGCCAGCAGCGTGACAGGGGAGGACACTGAAGCTTTCTTT
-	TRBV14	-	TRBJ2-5	CASSPRVVVQETQYF	TGTGCCAGCAGCCCCAGGGTAGTGGTACAGGAGACCCAGTACTTC
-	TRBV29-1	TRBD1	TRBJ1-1	CSVEDRGTGVGTEAFF	TGCAGCGTTGAAGATCGAGGGACAGGGGTTGGGACTGAAGCTTTCTTT
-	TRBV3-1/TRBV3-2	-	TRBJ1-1	CASSPLRNTEAFF	TGTGCCAGCAGCCCACTGAGGAACACTGAAGCTTTCTTT
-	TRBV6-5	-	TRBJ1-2	CASYGGFGYTF	TGTGCCAGCTATGGGGGGTTTGGCTACACCTTC
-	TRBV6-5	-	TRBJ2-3	CASRAGQYTDTQYF	TGTGCCAGCAGGGCTGGACAGTACACAGATACGCAGTATTTT
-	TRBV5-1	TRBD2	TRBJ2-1	CASSLVAGLAGNEQFF	TGCGCCAGCAGCTTGGTCGCGGGACTAGCGGGGAATGAGCAGTTCTTC
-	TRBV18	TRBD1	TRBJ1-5	CASSPDRGRSNQPQHF	TGTGCCAGCTCCCCGGACAGGGGACGAAGCAATCAGCCCCAGCATTTT
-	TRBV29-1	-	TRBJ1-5	CSVSGFNQPQHF	TGCAGCGTTTCGGGATTCAATCAGCCCCAGCATTTT
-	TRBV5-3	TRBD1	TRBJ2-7	CARSAFRGLRGYEQYF	TGTGCCAGAAGCGCCTTCAGGGGTCTCAGGGGGTACGAGCAGTACTTC
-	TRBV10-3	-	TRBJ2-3	CAISAPGADTQYF	TGTGCCATCAGTGCTCCAGGGGCAGATACGCAGTATTTT
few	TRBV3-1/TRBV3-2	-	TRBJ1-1	CASSPGRTEAFF	TGTGCCAGCAGCCCCGGGAGGACTGAAGCTTTCTTT